The T cell receptor (beta chain) under discussion was sequenced for a study of CD8+CD57+ T cells in acquired aplastic anemia. Background on the study: Sorted CD4+ plus CD8+ cells gave DNA averaging around 3.2 ug.

Study outcomes and limitations: The number of CD8+ CDR3 sequences shared by patients and controls was fewer than 35.

Trimming pared 2 bases from V and 6 bases from J, leaving 16 bases between. This CDR3 has 14 amino acids. CDR1 is DFQATT, CDR2 SNEGSKA, per germline (reference sequence). Genomic DNA, the template, was used for profiling of the TCR beta VDJ and CDR3. TCRdb re-called the reads with MiXCR, one entry per CDR3 protein. Among about 110,000 distinct CDR3 sequences listed, roughly 50% were seen once. This clonotype was counted ten times or more. The target antigen is unknown. The sample consisted of sorted CD4+, CD8+, or CD8+CD57+ T cells (not recorded which) from PBMCs. This sequence was found in a human donor in good health, serving as a control. The chain is built from TRBV20-1 and TRBJ1-2; the D gene is possibly TRBD1 (5 bases). CDR3 sequence: CSARTGREEDGYTF. For the CDR3, the DNA is TGCAGTGCTAGAACCGGCAGGGAGGAGGATGGCTACACCTTC.